The rows below give T cell receptor beta chains drawn from one sample of a study of cytomegalovirus exposure and HLA in healthy donors. Data came from immunoSEQ multiplex PCR; TCRdb stores just in-frame clones and leaves some out. The sample contains over 200,000 clones, roughly 80% of which appear only once. Sequencing was carried out using PBMCs. These receptors came from a woman younger than 30 in good health and CMV-seronegative. The CDR3 runs from the conserved cysteine through the conserved F or W. A D gene is named only where the DNA matches it firmly. Only part of the rows carry a size: once, few, many, or a class if the clone is expanded.

v_gene	abundance	d_gene	j_gene	CDR3aa	CDR3nt
TRBV7-9	-	-	TRBJ1-5	CASSLGAGAIEQPQHF	TGTGCCAGCAGCTTAGGCGCGGGTGCCATTGAGCAGCCCCAGCATTTT
TRBV30	-	-	TRBJ2-7	CAWSTTYEQYF	TGTGCCTGGAGTACCACCTACGAGCAGTACTTC
TRBV2	few	-	TRBJ2-7	CASRSSGVEQYF	TGTGCCAGCAGGTCTTCGGGAGTTGAGCAGTACTTC
TRBV28	-	-	TRBJ1-5	CASSWWASRQYSNQPQHF	TGTGCCAGCAGTTGGTGGGCCTCTCGACAGTATAGCAATCAGCCCCAGCATTTT
TRBV5-1	-	TRBD2	TRBJ2-7	CASGLAGGYEQYF	TGCGCCAGCGGTCTAGCGGGGGGCTACGAGCAGTACTTC
TRBV19	once	-	TRBJ2-1	CASTPPVVGPYNEQFF	TGTGCCAGTACCCCCCCAGTGGTGGGACCCTACAATGAGCAGTTCTTC
TRBV27	-	TRBD2	TRBJ2-7	CASSILAGASYEQYF	TGTGCCAGCAGTATACTAGCGGGCGCCTCCTACGAGCAGTACTTC
TRBV29-1	-	-	TRBJ2-3	CSAVFDTQYF	TGCAGCGCAGTGTTCGATACGCAGTATTTT
TRBV30	once	-	TRBJ1-1	CAWSVARAAFF	TGTGCCTGGAGTGTCGCCCGAGCAGCTTTCTTT
TRBV2	-	-	TRBJ1-1	CASSGQGWSDTEAFF	TGTGCCAGCAGCGGCCAGGGGTGGTCAGACACTGAAGCTTTCTTT
TRBV27	-	TRBD1	TRBJ1-2	CASSATTDRVDYGYTF	TGTGCCAGCAGTGCAACGACGGACAGGGTGGACTATGGCTACACCTTC
TRBV10-3	-	TRBD1	TRBJ2-1	CAISARDRGSNEQFF	TGTGCCATCAGTGCTCGGGACAGGGGGAGCAATGAGCAGTTCTTC
TRBV7-8	-	-	TRBJ1-4	CASSLEGGSNEKLFF	TGTGCCAGCAGCTTAGAGGGGGGGAGTAATGAAAAACTGTTTTTT
TRBV27	-	-	TRBJ1-1	CASSLVGREGMNTEAFF	TGTGCCAGCAGTTTGGTCGGGCGGGAGGGGATGAACACTGAAGCTTTCTTT
TRBV18	few	-	TRBJ1-1	CASSRRTDEAFF	TGTGCCAGCTCCCGGCGAACGGATGAAGCTTTCTTT
TRBV6-5	-	-	TRBJ2-3	CASRIRRGTDTQYF	TGTGCCAGCAGGATCCGGAGAGGCACAGATACGCAGTATTTT
TRBV19	-	-	TRBJ1-4	CASSGDNPFNEKLFF	TGTGCCAGTAGTGGGGACAATCCTTTTAATGAAAAACTGTTTTTT
TRBV27	-	-	TRBJ2-5	CASEDGETQYF	TGTGCCAGCGAGGACGGAGAGACCCAGTACTTC
TRBV5-5	-	-	TRBJ1-1	CASSPGTPAFF	TGTGCCAGCAGCCCCGGGACTCCAGCTTTCTTT
TRBV7-9	-	-	TRBJ2-7	CASGPRPYEQYF	TGTGCCAGCGGCCCGAGGCCCTACGAGCAGTACTTC
TRBV15	-	TRBD1	TRBJ2-3	CATSRSGTVFRDTQYF	TGTGCCACCAGCCGTTCCGGGACAGTTTTTAGAGATACGCAGTATTTT
TRBV6-1	-	TRBD1	TRBJ2-7	CALQGESYEQYF	TGTGCCTTACAGGGGGAGAGTTACGAGCAGTACTTC
TRBV2	-	-	TRBJ1-3	CASRRDQYPNTIYF	TGTGCCAGCAGGAGGGACCAATATCCAAACACCATATATTTT
TRBV5-6	-	-	TRBJ1-5	CASSFQGYNQPQHF	TGTGCCAGCAGTTTTCAGGGATACAATCAGCCCCAGCATTTT
TRBV6-1	-	-	TRBJ1-5	CASSKDRNQPQHF	TGTGCCAGCAGTAAGGACAGAAATCAGCCCCAGCATTTT